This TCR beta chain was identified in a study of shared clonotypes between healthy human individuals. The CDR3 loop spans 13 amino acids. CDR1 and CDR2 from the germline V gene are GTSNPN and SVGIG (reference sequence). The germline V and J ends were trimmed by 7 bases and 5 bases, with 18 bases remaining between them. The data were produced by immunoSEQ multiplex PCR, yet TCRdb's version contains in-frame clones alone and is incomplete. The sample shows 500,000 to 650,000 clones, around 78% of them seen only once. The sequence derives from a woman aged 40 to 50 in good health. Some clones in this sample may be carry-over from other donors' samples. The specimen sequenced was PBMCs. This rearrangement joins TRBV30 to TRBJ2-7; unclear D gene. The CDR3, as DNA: TGTGCCTCGAAAAGGGCGCGCGGCCACGAGCAGTACTTC. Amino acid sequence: CASKRARGHEQYF.